This TCR beta chain was sequenced in a study of T cell responses to AZD1222 COVID-19 vaccine. Trimming cost V 7 bases and J 2 bases; bases outside gene matches: 11. The germline V gene has CDR1 ENHRY and CDR2 SYGVKD. The CDR3 has 16 amino acids. Clones were read by immunoSEQ multiplex PCR, and TCRdb kept only the in-frame ones, dropping some. The sample lists 100,000 or so clones, about 88% occurring once. Study-wide results and limits: Elevations in Spike-specific TCR breadth and depth followed administration of two AZD1222 doses. Baseline seropositivity occurred in only six AZD1222 recipients. Clonal diversity was possibly underestimated, and white British individuals and females predominated among donors.

A note on this clone: Antigen unknown.

J is TRBJ1-1 and V is TRBV10-3; 9 bases are a match to TRBD1. This receptor was taken from an adult in good health. The sequences come from peripheral blood, collected on day 0 of AZD1222 vaccination. As DNA, the CDR3 is TGTGCCATCACCGAGGACAGGGGCCAGGGAAACACTGAAGCTTTCTTT. Its translation: CAITEDRGQGNTEAFF.